The entry below gives a single TCR beta chain sequence along with its context. The data belong to a study of Graves' ophthalmopathy and Graves' hyperthyroidism. Deletions cut 5 bases from V and 5 bases from J, with 13 bases between. CDR1 and CDR2 (germline): SEHNR, FQNEAQ (reference sequence). The CDR3 is 13 residues long. TCR beta CDR3 regions were amplified from RNA transcripts. First-round RT-PCR used HTBI primers; second-round multiplex PCR followed. TCRdb used MiXCR to reprocess the multiplex PCR reads, holding one entry per CDR3 protein. Here the sample spans 650,000 to 900,000 distinct CDR3 sequences, roughly 40% being singletons.

The material sequenced was peripheral blood. The rearrangement joins TRBV7-9 to TRBJ2-7; tentative D call: TRBD1 (6 bases). This clonotype was sampled from an adult man with Graves' ophthalmopathy. CDR3 sequence reads: CASSPRGGDEQYF. CDR3 DNA sequence: TGTGCCAGCAGCCCCCGAGGGGGAGACGAGCAGTACTTC.